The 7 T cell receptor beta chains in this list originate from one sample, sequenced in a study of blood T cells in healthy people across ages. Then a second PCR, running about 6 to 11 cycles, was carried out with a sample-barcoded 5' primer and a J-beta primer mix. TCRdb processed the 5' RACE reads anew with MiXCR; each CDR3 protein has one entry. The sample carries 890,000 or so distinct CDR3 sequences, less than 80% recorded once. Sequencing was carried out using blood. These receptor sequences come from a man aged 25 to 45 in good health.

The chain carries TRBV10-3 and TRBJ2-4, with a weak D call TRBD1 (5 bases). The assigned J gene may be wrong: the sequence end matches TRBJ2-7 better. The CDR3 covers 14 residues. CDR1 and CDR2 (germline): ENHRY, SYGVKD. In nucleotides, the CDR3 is TGTGCCATCAGTGGCCCGACAGAAACCTACGAGCAGTACTTC. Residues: CAISGPTETYEQYF.

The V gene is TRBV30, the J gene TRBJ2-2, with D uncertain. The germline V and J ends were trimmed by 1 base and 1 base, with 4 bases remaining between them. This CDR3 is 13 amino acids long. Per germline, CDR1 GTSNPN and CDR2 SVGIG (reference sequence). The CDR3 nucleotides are TGTGCCTGGAGTGCAGAGAACACCGGGGAGCTGTTTTTT. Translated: CAWSAENTGELFF.

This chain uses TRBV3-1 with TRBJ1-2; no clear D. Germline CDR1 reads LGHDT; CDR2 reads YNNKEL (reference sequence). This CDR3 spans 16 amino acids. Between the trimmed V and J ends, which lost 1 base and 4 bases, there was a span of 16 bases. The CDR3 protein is CASSQVMGPRRYGYTF. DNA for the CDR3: TGTGCCAGCAGCCAAGTAATGGGCCCCCGGCGCTATGGCTACACCTTC.

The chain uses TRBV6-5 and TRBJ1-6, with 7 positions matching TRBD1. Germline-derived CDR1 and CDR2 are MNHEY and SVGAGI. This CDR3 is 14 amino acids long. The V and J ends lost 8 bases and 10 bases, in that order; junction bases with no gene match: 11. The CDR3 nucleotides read TGTGCCAGCCAGTTAACAGGGGACGGGTCACCCCTCCACTTT. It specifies CASQLTGDGSPLHF.

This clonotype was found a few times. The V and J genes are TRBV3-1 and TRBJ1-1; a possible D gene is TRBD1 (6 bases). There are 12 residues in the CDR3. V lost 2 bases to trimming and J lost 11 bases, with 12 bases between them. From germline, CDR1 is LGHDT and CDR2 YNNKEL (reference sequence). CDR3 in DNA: TGTGCCAGCAGCCAACAAGGGGGTTCTGCTTTCTTT. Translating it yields CASSQQGGSAFF.

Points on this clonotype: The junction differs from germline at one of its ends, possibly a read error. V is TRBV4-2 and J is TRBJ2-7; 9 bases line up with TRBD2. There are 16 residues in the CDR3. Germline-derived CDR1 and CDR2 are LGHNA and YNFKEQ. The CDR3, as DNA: TGTGCCTGCAGCCAAGACGGCACTAGCGGGTTCTACGAGCAGTACTTC. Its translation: CACSQDGTSGFYEQYF.

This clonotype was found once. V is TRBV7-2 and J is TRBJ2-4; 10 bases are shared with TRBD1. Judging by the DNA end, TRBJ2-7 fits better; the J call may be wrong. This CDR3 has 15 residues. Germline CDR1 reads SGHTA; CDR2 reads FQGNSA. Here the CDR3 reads CASSWSGTGEYEQYF. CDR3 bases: TGTGCCAGCAGCTGGTCCGGGACAGGGGAATACGAGCAGTACTTC.